These 25 T cell receptor beta chains were all obtained from the same sample, sequenced in a study of blood T cell repertoires in COVID-19. The data were produced by immunoSEQ multiplex PCR, yet TCRdb's version contains in-frame clones alone and is incomplete. The sample contains under 20,000 clones, about 80% of which appear only once. The sample was peripheral blood. All receptors come from a human donor in a cohort sampled during active COVID-19.

This clone was found a few times. This chain links TRBV5-1 with TRBJ1-6; 7 bases agree with TRBD1. The CDR3 is 15 residues long. Germline CDR1 and CDR2: SGHRS and YFSETQ. V lost 0 bases, J lost 6 bases, and 3 bases stayed unmatched. The CDR3 coding sequence is TGCGCCAGCAGCTTGGATGGGACAGTTAATTCACCCCTCCACTTT. This codes for CASSLDGTVNSPLHF. The full variable domain, with the rest looked up from reference TRBV5-1 and TRBJ1-6, is KAGVTQTPRYLIKTRGQQVTLSCSPISGHRSVSWYQQTPGQGLQFLFEYFSETQRNKGNFPGRFSGRQFSNSRSEMNVSTLELGDSALYLCASSLDGTVNSPLHFGNGTRLTVT.

V and J are TRBV11-3 and TRBJ1-5, with 9 positions matching TRBD1. The CDR3 runs to 13 residues. Germline lookup yields CDR1 SGHNT and CDR2 YENEEA. The V and J ends lost 5 bases and 6 bases, in that order; junction bases with no gene match: 2. The CDR3, as DNA: TGTGCCAGCAGCCAGGACAGGGGTCAGCCCCAGCATTTT. Amino acids: CASSQDRGQPQHF.

The J gene is TRBJ1-5, the V gene TRBV19, with D possibly matching TRBD1 (5 bases). Trimming shortened V by 6 bases and J by 5 bases, and 20 bases separated the two germline ends. This CDR3 is built from 16 residues. Germline V lookup: CDR1 LNHDA, CDR2 SQIVND (reference sequence). For the CDR3, the DNA is TGTGCCAGTAGCAAGGGTTCGGGGGGAGGTTATCAGCCCCAGCATTTT. Amino acids: CASSKGSGGGYQPQHF.

The J gene is TRBJ2-6, the V gene TRBV4-1; TRBD1 matches 12 bases. The CDR3 totals 19 residues. V was pared by 1 base and J by 4 bases, with 8 bases of the junction left unmatched. CDR1 is MGHRA and CDR2 is YSYEKL in the germline V gene. The CDR3, as DNA: TGCGCCAGCAGCCAAGGTGCGGGACAGGGGGCGGCCGGGGCCAACGTCCTGACTTTC. It specifies CASSQGAGQGAAGANVLTF.

This chain links TRBV24-1 with TRBJ1-2; D not resolved. Germline lookup yields CDR1 KGHDR and CDR2 SFDVKD. Trimming left V 3 bases short and J 5 bases short, with 12 bases between. CDR3 length: 14 amino acids. This CDR3 reads CATSDPRTVYGYTF. The CDR3 DNA reads as TGTGCCACCAGTGATCCCCGAACAGTATATGGCTACACCTTC.

Concerning this clone: Germline and junction disagree at one end, which may indicate a read error. The V and J genes are TRBV7-3 and TRBJ2-1; TRBD2 aligns across 8 bases. CDR1 and CDR2 from the germline V gene are SGHTA and FQGTGA. CDR3 length: 19 amino acids. CDR3 coding DNA: TGTGCCAGCATCTTAATCGGTGGTGAGCTAGCGGGTCACGGGGGTGAGCAGTTCTTC. Protein product: CASILIGGELAGHGGEQFF.

The chain combines TRBV27 with TRBJ2-7; 9 bases are a match to TRBD1. The CDR3 runs to 15 residues. V was pared by 2 bases and J by 5 bases, with 7 bases of the junction left unmatched. Germline CDR1 is MNHEY and CDR2 is SMNVEV (reference sequence). The CDR3 region is CASSLLGQGYHEQYF. Written as DNA, the CDR3 is TGTGCCAGCAGTTTACTGGGACAGGGATACCACGAGCAGTACTTC.

This chain links TRBV6-5 with TRBJ1-3; 7 bases match TRBD1. After removal of 10 bases from V and 2 bases from J, the junction contained 5 bases not matched to a gene. CDR3 size: 13 residues. CDR1 and CDR2 (germline): MNHEY, SVGAGI. CDR3 in amino acids: CANPTGPGNTIYF. The CDR3 coding sequence is TGTGCCAACCCGACAGGGCCTGGAAACACCATATATTTT.

This chain joins TRBV21-1 and TRBJ2-2; TRBD2, the table's D call, lacks a check against the DNA. TRBV21-1 is tagged as a pseudogene. This CDR3 is 24 amino acids long. CDR3 DNA sequence: TGTGCCAGCAGCAAAGGCAGTCAGGTGGAGACAAATCGTAGACTAGACGCGAACACCGGGGAGCTGTTTTTT. Translated, it gives CASSKGSQVETNRRLDANTGELFF.

The chain has TRBV30 and TRBJ1-6; TRBD1 aligns across 7 bases. After removal of 5 bases from V and 11 bases from J, the junction contained 9 bases not matched to a gene. CDR1 and CDR2 from the germline V gene are GTSNPN and SVGIG (reference sequence). The CDR3 has 13 amino acids. The CDR3 region is CAWETGFKTPLHF. The DNA for the CDR3 is TGTGCCTGGGAGACAGGGTTTAAAACACCCCTCCACTTT.

The chain recombines TRBV7-3 with TRBJ2-3; a possible D gene is TRBD2 (6 bases). Trimming removed 1 base at V and 2 bases at J, with 10 bases between. Germline CDR1 SGHTA, CDR2 FQGTGA. This CDR3 has 15 residues. The CDR3 bases are TGTGCCAGCAGCTTAAGCGGGATCGCCACAGATACGCAGTATTTT. This encodes CASSLSGIATDTQYF.

The V call is TRBV9, the J call TRBJ2-7; TRBD2 aligns across 8 bases. CDR3 size: 19 residues. CDR1 SGDLS and CDR2 YYNGEE come from the germline V gene. With 0 bases clipped from V and 5 bases from J, the junction kept 19 bases outside the gene matches. The CDR3 is CASSVVVLADWGWLDEQYF. In DNA, the CDR3 is TGTGCCAGCAGCGTAGTGGTACTAGCGGACTGGGGCTGGTTGGACGAGCAGTACTTC. The whole variable domain, remainder taken from reference TRBV9 and TRBJ2-7, is DSGVTQTPKHLITATGQRVTLRCSPRSGDLSVYWYQQSLDQGLQFLIQYYNGEERAKGNILERFSAQQFPDLHSELNLSSLELGDSALYFCASSVVVLADWGWLDEQYFGPGTRLTVT.

V usage is TRBV6-2 or TRBV6-3 and J usage is TRBJ2-3; no definite D call. The germline V gene encodes CDR1 MNHEY and CDR2 SVGEGT. The CDR3 runs 18 residues. V was shortened by 2 bases and J by 0 bases, with 18 bases between the two germline ends. The CDR3 sequence is CASSYPTWAQFSTDTQYF. DNA for the CDR3: TGTGCCAGCAGTTACCCAACCTGGGCCCAATTTAGCACAGATACGCAGTATTTT.

The V call is TRBV6-1, the J call TRBJ1-2, with 7 positions matching TRBD1. CDR1 is MNHNS, CDR2 SASEGT, per germline. J was trimmed by 4 bases and V by 2 bases; bases with no gene match: 7. This CDR3 comprises 15 residues. CDR3 coding DNA: TGTGCCAGCAGTGAAAGTGCAGGGGGAATCTATGGCTACACCTTC. Its translation is CASSESAGGIYGYTF.

The rearrangement joins TRBV5-4 to TRBJ2-7; 10 positions agree with TRBD2. This CDR3 region has 15 residues. The germline CDR1 and CDR2 sequences are SGHNT and YYREEE (reference sequence). Trimming cost V 6 bases and J 6 bases; bases outside gene matches: 12. The DNA for the CDR3 is TGTGCCAGCAAACCGGGAGCGGGGGGGCAAAGCGAGCAGTACTTC. The encoded protein is CASKPGAGGQSEQYF.

The gene calls are TRBV19 and TRBJ1-4; D is uncertain. The V end was cut by 3 bases, the J end by 5 bases, with 13 bases between. This CDR3 contains 15 residues. The germline V gene encodes CDR1 LNHDA and CDR2 SQIVND (reference sequence). CDR3 coding DNA: TGTGCCAGTAGTATTGGCGGAGCCTTGAATGAAAAACTGTTTTTT. This translates into CASSIGGALNEKLFF. The whole variable domain, remainder taken from reference TRBV19 and TRBJ1-4, is DGGITQSPKYLFRKEGQNVTLSCEQNLNHDAMYWYRQDPGQGLRLIYYSQIVNDFQKGDIAEGYSVSREKKESFPLTVTSAQKNPTAFYLCASSIGGALNEKLFFGSGTQLSVL.

This clone was found once. In DNA, the CDR3 is TGTGCCAGCAGCGCTAGCGGTCCGAACACCGGGGAGCTGTTTTTT. It is translated as CASSASGPNTGELFF. This sequence joins TRBV7-3 and TRBJ2-2; 7 bases line up with TRBD2. Germline values: CDR1 SGHTA, CDR2 FQGTGA. CDR3 length equals 15 residues. Trimming cost V 5 bases and J 0 bases; bases outside gene matches: 3.

J is TRBJ1-4 and V is TRBV27; D unresolved. The CDR3 totals 14 residues. With 6 bases removed from V and 3 bases from J, the gap between germline ends came to 11 bases. Germline V gene sequence: CDR1 MNHEY, CDR2 SMNVEV (reference sequence). Written as DNA, the CDR3 is TGTGCCAGCAGGGAAACGGGAGCTAATGAAAAACTGTTTTTT. It yields the protein CASRETGANEKLFF.

V usage is TRBV18 and J usage is TRBJ2-4; D is ambiguous. This CDR3 contains 14 residues. Looked up from germline, CDR1 is KGHSH and CDR2 is LQKENI. V lost 0 bases and J 8 bases, leaving 11 bases between the germline ends. The CDR3 coding sequence is TGTGCCAGCTCACCACCAACAACAAAAGACATTCAGTACTTC. Protein product: CASSPPTTKDIQYF. Complete variable domain (other parts from reference TRBV18 and TRBJ2-4): NAGVMQNPRHLVRRRGQEARLRCSPMKGHSHVYWYRQLPEEGLKFMVYLQKENIIDESGMPKERFSAEFPKEGPSILRIQQVVRGDSAAYFCASSPPTTKDIQYFGAGTRLSVL.

The chain recombines TRBV30 with TRBJ1-5; D may be TRBD1 (6 bases). The CDR3 contains 15 residues. V was pared by 3 bases and J by 2 bases, with 14 bases between. CDR1 is GTSNPN and CDR2 is SVGIG in the germline V gene (reference sequence). In DNA, the CDR3 is TGTGCCTGGAGCCTACAGGGTCGTCGCAATCAGCCCCAGCATTTT. Encoded protein: CAWSLQGRRNQPQHF.

The rearrangement joins TRBV28 to TRBJ1-2; a weak D match, TRBD1 (5 bases). The CDR3 runs 14 residues. Germline-derived CDR1 and CDR2 are MDHEN and SYDVKM. V was pared by 5 bases and J by 0 bases, with 10 bases between. The CDR3 protein is CASSPGTTNYGYTF. The CDR3 DNA sequence: TGTGCCAGCAGTCCGGGGACTACTAACTATGGCTACACCTTC.

The CDR3 is CASLRWGQGVSGANVLTF. Here the CDR3 DNA reads TGTGCCAGCCTTAGATGGGGACAGGGGGTCTCTGGGGCCAACGTCCTGACTTTC. This chain joins TRBV28 and TRBJ2-6; TRBD1 matches 11 bases. From germline, CDR1 is MDHEN and CDR2 SYDVKM. Trimming took 8 bases from V and 0 from J; bases not matched to a gene: 9. This CDR3 is built from 18 residues.

This chain links TRBV6-5 with TRBJ2-7; perhaps TRBD2 as D (6 bases). Germline values: CDR1 MNHEY, CDR2 SVGAGI. The CDR3 sequence is 13 residues long. V lost 8 bases to trimming and J lost 3 bases, with 14 bases between them. For the CDR3, the DNA is TGTGCCAGCGAACGGGGGTTCAGCTACGAGCAGTACTTC. Its protein product is CASERGFSYEQYF.

The J gene is TRBJ2-1, the V gene TRBV3-1 (or the pseudogene TRBV3-2); no definite D call. The CDR3 loop spans 14 amino acids. Germline V lookup: CDR1 LGHDT, CDR2 YNNKEL (reference sequence). Trimming took 2 bases from V and 9 from J, leaving 14 bases between them. The CDR3, as DNA: TGTGCCAGCAGCCAATTGCGTCCACGTACTGAGCAGTTCTTC. This codes for CASSQLRPRTEQFF.

CDR3 DNA sequence: TGTGCCAGAAACGCGGGTGGTAGCCAAGAGACCCAGTACTTC. This sequence encodes CARNAGGSQETQYF. The rearrangement links TRBV2 to TRBJ2-5, with D perhaps matching TRBD2 (5 bases). The germline V and J ends were trimmed by 9 bases and 1 base, with 15 bases remaining between them. Germline V CDR1 and CDR2: SNHLY, FYNNEI. The CDR3 consists of 14 residues.